The T cell receptor beta chain described here comes from a study of T cell repertoires in cytomegalovirus infection. Looking at the study overall: Newly reported HLA-C-restricted and thoroughly characterized HLA-B-restricted CMV epitopes were employed.

With respect to this clonotype: Its matching antigen is unknown.

TCRdb re-analysed the reads in MiXCR, keeping a single row per CDR3 protein. In the table there are approximately 310,000 distinct CDR3 sequences, 20% to 25% of which are singletons. Points from the study as a whole: Identification of carriers of CMV plus the relevant HLA was achieved through cumulative public TCR beta family frequency.

Material: cultured PBMCs, obtained from culture after CMV antigen stimulation. The clonotype originates from a human donor in good health (CMV status not recorded). Some clones in this sample may be carry-over from other donors' samples.

CDR3 amino acids: CASSVFSLAGRSNTGELFF. DNA of the CDR3: TGTGCCAGCAGCGTATTTTCCTTAGCCGGGAGGTCCAACACCGGGGAGCTGTTTTTT. This sequence joins TRBV9 and TRBJ2-2; 7 bases are shared with TRBD2. Germline CDR1 reads SGDLS; CDR2 reads YYNGEE. There are 19 residues in the CDR3. The ends lost 1 base at V and 2 bases at J; junction bases unmatched: 14.